A single sample gave rise to the 28 T cell receptor beta chains below, sequenced in a study of blood T cell repertoires in COVID-19. Clones were sequenced by immunoSEQ multiplex PCR, and TCRdb holds only the in-frame ones, with some missing. The table records 250,000 or so clones, just under 90% of them present only once. Input material: PBMCs or T cells enriched from blood (not recorded which). The receptors come from a woman between 25 and 40 years old with acute COVID-19.

The CDR3 region is CASSFRFNQPQHF. In nucleotides, the CDR3 is TGTGCCAGCAGTTTCCGGTTTAATCAGCCCCAGCATTTT. V and J are TRBV27 and TRBJ1-5; D remains ambiguous. The CDR3 covers 13 residues. CDR1 and CDR2 (germline): MNHEY, SMNVEV (reference sequence). V was pared by 3 bases and J by 4 bases, with 7 bases between.

This clone was observed a few times. This chain joins TRBV19 and TRBJ2-1, with D unclear. Trimming pared 1 base from V and 9 bases from J, leaving 10 bases between. The CDR3 is 13 residues long. Per germline, CDR1 LNHDA and CDR2 SQIVND (reference sequence). The CDR3 here is CASSIAPFSEQFF. In nucleotides, the CDR3 is TGTGCCAGTAGTATAGCTCCCTTTAGTGAGCAGTTCTTC. The full variable domain, completed using reference TRBV19 and TRBJ2-1, is DGGITQSPKYLFRKEGQNVTLSCEQNLNHDAMYWYRQDPGQGLRLIYYSQIVNDFQKGDIAEGYSVSREKKESFPLTVTSAQKNPTAFYLCASSIAPFSEQFFGPGTRLTVL.

The V gene is TRBV4-2, the J gene TRBJ2-7, with TRBD2 matching 8 bases. The CDR3 extends over 16 amino acids. V gave up 6 bases and J gave up 6 bases; unmatched junction bases: 16. CDR1 and CDR2 from the germline V gene are LGHNA and YNFKEQ. In DNA, the CDR3 is TGTGCCAGCAGTTACACGGGATCGGGAGGGCCTCGCGAGCAGTACTTC. This encodes CASSYTGSGGPREQYF.

The chain couples TRBV5-1 to TRBJ1-1; 7 bases align to TRBD1. V gave up 0 bases and J gave up 5 bases; unmatched junction bases: 7. Germline CDR1 is SGHRS and CDR2 is YFSETQ. The CDR3 has 15 amino acids. The DNA of the CDR3 is TGCGCCAGCAGCTTGGGAAGACAGGGCGGGACTGAAGCTTTCTTT. Protein product: CASSLGRQGGTEAFF.

The chain links TRBV3-1 (or the pseudogene TRBV3-2) to TRBJ2-1; unclear D gene. The CDR3 has 14 amino acids. Germline lookup yields CDR1 LGHDT and CDR2 YNNKEL (reference sequence). The V end was cut by 5 bases, the J end by 7 bases, with 15 bases between. CDR3 nucleotide sequence: TGTGCCAGCAGCATTCGACTCTTAACAAATGAGCAGTTCTTC. Translated, it gives CASSIRLLTNEQFF.

This clone appeared once. The V and J genes are TRBV4-1 and TRBJ2-7; TRBD2 matches at 10 bases. The J segment lost 9 bases and the V segment lost 0 bases, leaving 8 bases of the junction unmatched. The length of the CDR3 is 15 residues. From germline, CDR1 is MGHRA and CDR2 YSYEKL. The CDR3 sequence: CASSQEGLAGDRQYF. CDR3 coding DNA: TGCGCCAGCAGCCAAGAAGGGCTAGCGGGGGATAGGCAGTACTTC.

This clone has just one count. This chain uses TRBV28 with TRBJ2-7, with D possibly TRBD1 on 7 matching bases. CDR3 length: 12 amino acids. Trimming shortened V by 10 bases and J by 2 bases, and 12 bases separated the two germline ends. Germline V gene lookup returns CDR1 MDHEN and CDR2 SYDVKM. CDR3: CAKGGQPYEQYF. CDR3 coding DNA: TGTGCCAAGGGGGGACAGCCCTACGAGCAGTACTTC. The variable domain in full, with the rest retrieved from reference TRBV28 and TRBJ2-7, is DVKVTQSSRYLVKRTGEKVFLECVQDMDHENMFWYRQDPGLGLRLIYFSYDVKMKEKGDIPEGYSVSREKKERFSLILESASTNQTSMYLCAKGGQPYEQYFGPGTRLTVT.

This chain links TRBV5-1 with TRBJ1-3; no reliable D call. This CDR3 region has 14 residues. Looked up from germline, CDR1 is SGHRS and CDR2 is YFSETQ. Trimming left V 0 bases short and J 9 bases short, with 13 bases between. The CDR3 sequence: CASSLGAPGSTIYF. For the CDR3, the DNA is TGCGCCAGCAGCTTGGGGGCCCCAGGCAGCACCATATATTTT.

The chain joins TRBV4-1 to TRBJ1-6; 7 bases map to TRBD1. Germline V gives CDR1 MGHRA, CDR2 YSYEKL. V shed 1 base and J 3 bases; nucleotides not matched to a gene: 0. This CDR3 comprises 15 residues. The CDR3 is CASSQGTGYNSPLHF. Here the CDR3 DNA reads TGCGCCAGCAGCCAAGGGACAGGCTATAATTCACCCCTCCACTTT.

The rearrangement uses TRBV19 and TRBJ1-5; 7 bases agree with TRBD1. This CDR3 has 15 residues. CDR1 and CDR2 (germline): LNHDA, SQIVND (reference sequence). V lost 3 bases, J lost 5 bases, and 7 bases stayed unmatched. For the CDR3, the DNA is TGTGCCAGTAGTATCGTACAGGGGTTTGATCAGCCCCAGCATTTT. It yields the protein CASSIVQGFDQPQHF.

The chain's CDR3 is CASSIQRESYEQYF. CDR3 nucleotides: TGTGCCAGCAGTATCCAGCGGGAGAGTTACGAGCAGTACTTC. This chain uses TRBV6-5 with TRBJ2-7; 8 positions match TRBD2. Germline CDR1 reads MNHEY; CDR2 reads SVGAGI. The trim removed 5 bases at V and 4 bases at J, leaving 7 bases unmatched. CDR3 size: 14 residues.

The rearrangement joins TRBV7-9 to TRBJ1-4; D not certain. Germline assignment: CDR1 SEHNR and CDR2 FQNEAQ (reference sequence). The germline V and J ends were trimmed by 2 bases and 4 bases, with 11 bases remaining between them. The CDR3 sequence is 15 residues long. The CDR3 loop reads CASSLLGGNNEKLFF. The CDR3 DNA is TGTGCCAGCAGCTTATTAGGAGGGAATAATGAAAAACTGTTTTTT.

V is TRBV7-9 and J is TRBJ2-1, with 12 bases that match TRBD2. Germline V gives CDR1 SEHNR, CDR2 FQNEAQ (reference sequence). V was pared by 3 bases and J by 0 bases, with 3 bases of the junction left unmatched. The CDR3 length is 17 residues. This CDR3 is CASSFLAGGNSYNEQFF. For the CDR3, the DNA is TGTGCCAGCAGCTTTCTAGCGGGAGGGAACTCCTACAATGAGCAGTTCTTC.

This clone is a singleton in its sample. This chain links TRBV12-2 with TRBJ2-3; no check of the table's D call, TRBD1, against the DNA was made. TRBV12-2 is described as a pseudogene. The CDR3 is made up of 17 amino acids. This CDR3 is CASRQLLGQASTDTQYF. The CDR3 DNA reads TGTGCAAGTCGCCAACTACTTGGACAGGCTAGCACAGATACGCAGTATTTT.

The rearrangement joins TRBV27 to TRBJ2-7; D might be TRBD1 (5 bases). The germline CDR1 and CDR2 sequences are MNHEY and SMNVEV (reference sequence). The CDR3 runs 15 residues. The V and J ends lost 6 bases and 3 bases respectively, with 18 bases between them. CDR3 amino acids: CASSPPGRQFYEQYF. Written as DNA, the CDR3 is TGTGCCAGCAGCCCTCCCGGAAGACAGTTCTACGAGCAGTACTTC.

V is TRBV19 and J is TRBJ1-1, with TRBD1 identical over 11 bases. The J segment lost 11 bases and the V segment lost 3 bases, leaving 14 bases of the junction unmatched. The CDR3 loop spans 16 amino acids. Germline CDR1 is LNHDA and CDR2 is SQIVND (reference sequence). The CDR3 nucleotides read TGTGCCAGTAGTATCTCTCGGACAGGGGGCGGCTTCGGGGCTTTCTTT. Its translation: CASSISRTGGGFGAFF. Filled out from reference TRBV19 and TRBJ1-1, the complete variable domain reads DGGITQSPKYLFRKEGQNVTLSCEQNLNHDAMYWYRQDPGQGLRLIYYSQIVNDFQKGDIAEGYSVSREKKESFPLTVTSAQKNPTAFYLCASSISRTGGGFGAFFGQGTRLTVV.

The V gene is TRBV25-1, the J gene TRBJ2-2; tentatively, D is TRBD1 (5 bases). V lost 2 bases to trimming and J lost 3 bases, with 10 bases between them. There are 15 residues in the CDR3. Germline V gene data show CDR1 as MGHDK and CDR2 as SYGVNS. CDR3 sequence (DNA): TGTGCCAGCAGTGAAGGGGCGCAAGACACCGGGGAGCTGTTTTTT. Translation gives CASSEGAQDTGELFF.

In its sample, this clone was seen once. The rearrangement links TRBV7-9 to TRBJ2-2, with D perhaps matching TRBD1 (6 bases). Germline CDR1 is SEHNR and CDR2 is FQNEAQ (reference sequence). The V end lost 1 base, the J end lost 6 bases, and 12 bases lay between the germline ends. The CDR3 is made up of 15 amino acids. The CDR3 here is CASSLVRGSPGELFF. CDR3 DNA: TGTGCCAGCAGCTTAGTGAGGGGGTCCCCCGGGGAGCTGTTTTTT.

The rearrangement uses TRBV28 and TRBJ2-7; maybe TRBD2 (6 bases). Per germline, CDR1 MDHEN and CDR2 SYDVKM. V gave up 6 bases and J gave up 2 bases, with 14 bases separating them. The CDR3 loop spans 14 amino acids. CDR3 nucleotide sequence: TGTGCCAGCAGCCCGGGACTTGCACCCTACGAGCAGTACTTC. It yields the protein CASSPGLAPYEQYF.

The V and J genes are TRBV19 and TRBJ2-4; TRBD2 might be the D (5 bases). The germline gives CDR1 LNHDA, CDR2 SQIVND (reference sequence). Trimming removed 7 bases from V and 1 base from J, with 8 bases in between. The CDR3 has 13 amino acids. CDR3 in amino acids: CASTPGAKNIQYF. DNA for the CDR3: TGTGCCAGTACCCCGGGGGCCAAAAACATTCAGTACTTC.

The V call is TRBV7-8, the J call TRBJ2-1; TRBD1 agrees at 7 bases. The J segment lost 1 base and the V segment lost 1 base, leaving 4 bases of the junction unmatched. The length of the CDR3 is 16 residues. Germline V gives CDR1 SGHVS, CDR2 FQNEAQ. The CDR3 DNA follows: TGTGCCAGCAGCTTAGGGGACAGAAGGTCCTACAATGAGCAGTTCTTC. Translated, it gives CASSLGDRRSYNEQFF.

This clone turned up a few times. The J gene is TRBJ2-7, the V gene TRBV5-5; D possibly corresponds to TRBD2 (6 bases). V dropped 6 bases and J dropped 5 bases, with 21 bases sitting between them. CDR1 is SGHKS and CDR2 is YYEKEE in the germline V gene (reference sequence). The CDR3 is 15 amino acids. CDR3 residues: CASTTGGMLGDEQYF. CDR3 sequence (DNA): TGTGCCAGCACCACCGGAGGGATGCTTGGAGACGAGCAGTACTTC.

This clone was observed once. V and J are TRBV25-1 and TRBJ2-3, with TRBD2 identical over 8 bases. Per the germline V gene, CDR1 is MGHDK and CDR2 is SYGVNS. The CDR3 extends over 16 amino acids. V lost 3 bases, J lost 2 bases, and 7 bases stayed unmatched. This chain's CDR3 is CASSEPRLAPTDTQYF. DNA of the CDR3: TGTGCCAGCAGTGAGCCAAGACTAGCGCCCACAGATACGCAGTATTTT.

This clone was seen a single time. The rearrangement links TRBV27 to TRBJ1-5; perhaps TRBD1 as D (5 bases). CDR3 length: 14 residues. The germline V gene encodes CDR1 MNHEY and CDR2 SMNVEV (reference sequence). V was trimmed by 5 bases and J by 5 bases, leaving 13 bases between them. As DNA, the CDR3 is TGTGCCAGCAGTCCTCAGGGTCCGGATCAGCCCCAGCATTTT. Translation gives CASSPQGPDQPQHF.

The chain has TRBV7-2 and TRBJ1-6, with D possibly matching TRBD1 (5 bases). Trimming left V 5 bases short and J 4 bases short, with 15 bases between. Per germline, CDR1 SGHTA and CDR2 FQGNSA. This CDR3 contains 16 residues. In nucleotides, the CDR3 is TGTGCCAGCAGCCTCGACAGAACCACGTATAATTCACCCCTCCACTTT. It translates to CASSLDRTTYNSPLHF.

This clone has a handful of counts. The CDR3 sequence is CASSDRQGAGELFF. CDR3 nucleotides: TGTGCCAGCAGTGACCGACAGGGAGCCGGGGAGCTGTTTTTT. The chain recombines TRBV6-4 with TRBJ2-2, with 7 bases lining up with TRBD1. Germline V lookup: CDR1 MRHNA, CDR2 SNTAGT. CDR3 size: 14 residues. V lost 2 bases and J lost 6; bases outside the gene matches: 3.

The chain joins TRBV3-1 (or the pseudogene TRBV3-2) to TRBJ2-7, with 10 bases aligning to TRBD2. V shed 3 bases and J 3 bases; nucleotides not matched to a gene: 2. CDR1 and CDR2 (germline): LGHDT, YNNKEL (reference sequence). The CDR3 contains 14 residues. The CDR3 DNA follows: TGTGCCAGCAGCCATTCTAGCGGGAGCTACGAGCAGTACTTC. Its protein product is CASSHSSGSYEQYF.

CDR3 amino acids: CASSQEPAGYHEQYF. CDR3 in DNA: TGTGCCAGCAGCCAAGAACCGGCAGGGTACCACGAGCAGTACTTC. J is TRBJ2-7 and V is TRBV4-2; D may be TRBD1 (5 bases). Per the germline V gene, CDR1 is LGHNA and CDR2 is YNFKEQ. The CDR3 totals 15 residues. Trimming cost V 0 bases and J 5 bases, with 14 bases left between them.